This T cell receptor beta chain was obtained from a study of T-cell memory formation after mild COVID-19. Study background: The study found TCR clusters largely donor specific.

In TCRdb, the 5' RACE reads were re-called with MiXCR into one record per CDR3 protein. The sample shows 50,000 or so distinct CDR3 sequences, 12% of them seen only once. The study, taken as a whole, reports: Contracting clones from day 15 to 85 had balanced CD4/CD8; later expanders favoured CD4+.

This clonotype has just a few counts. Its antigen is still unknown. This clonotype was obtained from a man aged 18 to 29 who had mild COVID-19 (a few samples of this study predate the infection). Cell type and time point are not known. The sample consisted of PBMCs or a T cell subset sorted from them (not recorded which).

The CDR3 protein is CASSQGTSGADTQYF. DNA of the CDR3: TGTGCCAGCAGCCAAGGGACTAGCGGGGCAGATACGCAGTATTTT. V gene TRBV4-2 combines with J gene TRBJ2-3; 12 bases agree with TRBD2. There are 15 residues in the CDR3. V was pared by 1 base and J by 4 bases, with 0 bases of the junction left unmatched. Germline CDR1 and CDR2: LGHNA and YNFKEQ.